This T cell receptor (beta chain) was identified in a study of cytomegalovirus exposure and HLA in healthy donors. Study summary: The 100 million to 120 million unique TCR beta sequences, from about 179 million T cells, were found by an earlier analysis. Study-level results: In a later analysis, HLA-associated TCR beta chains were more clonally expanded than equally common others. Earlier findings revealed that most TCR beta V segments proved productive either about 87% or about 30% of the time.

The study ran its PCR with 60 Vbeta and 13 Jbeta primers. Measured with immunoSEQ multiplex PCR; TCRdb has only the in-frame clones, and not every one. The sample data list roughly 51,000 clones. Points on this clone: Its cognate antigen is unknown.

The sample was PBMCs. The receptor comes from a male donor in good health and CMV-seropositive.

CDR3: CASSQTGSYEQYF. The CDR3 coding sequence is TGTGCCAGCAGCCAGACAGGGTCGTACGAGCAGTACTTC. V gene TRBV7-2 combines with J gene TRBJ2-7; 7 bases agree with TRBD1. Trimming removed 5 bases from V and 4 bases from J; junction bases left unmatched: 5. The V gene's germline CDR1 is SGHTA and CDR2 FQGNSA. CDR3 size: 13 residues.